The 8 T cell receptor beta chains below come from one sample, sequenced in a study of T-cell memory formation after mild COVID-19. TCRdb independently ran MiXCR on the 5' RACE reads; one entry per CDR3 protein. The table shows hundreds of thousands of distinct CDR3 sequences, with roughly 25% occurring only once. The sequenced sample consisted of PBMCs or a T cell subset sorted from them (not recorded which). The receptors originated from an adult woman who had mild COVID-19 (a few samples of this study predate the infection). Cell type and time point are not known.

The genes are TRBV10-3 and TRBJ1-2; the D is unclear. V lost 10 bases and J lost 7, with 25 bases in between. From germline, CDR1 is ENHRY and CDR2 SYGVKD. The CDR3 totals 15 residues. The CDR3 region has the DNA TGTGCCACCCAAGAGTCCGGGCAGGCCCGTCGTGGCTACACCTTC. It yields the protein CATQESGQARRGYTF.

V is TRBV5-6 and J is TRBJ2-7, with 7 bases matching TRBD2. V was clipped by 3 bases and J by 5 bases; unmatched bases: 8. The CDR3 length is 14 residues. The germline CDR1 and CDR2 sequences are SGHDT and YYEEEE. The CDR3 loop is CASSYRGVRNEQYF. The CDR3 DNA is TGTGCCAGCAGCTATCGGGGGGTCAGGAACGAGCAGTACTTC.

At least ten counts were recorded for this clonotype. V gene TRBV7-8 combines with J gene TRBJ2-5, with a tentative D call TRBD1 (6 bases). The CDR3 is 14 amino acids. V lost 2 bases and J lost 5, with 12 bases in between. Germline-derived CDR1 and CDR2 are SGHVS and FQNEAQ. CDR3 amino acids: CASSLSGGRETQYF. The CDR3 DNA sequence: TGTGCCAGCAGCTTAAGTGGGGGCAGGGAGACCCAGTACTTC. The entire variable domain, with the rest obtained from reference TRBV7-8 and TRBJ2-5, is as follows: GAGVSQSPRYKVAKRGQDVALRCDPISGHVSLFWYQQALGQGPEFLTYFQNEAQLDKSGLPSDRFFAERPEGSVSTLKIQRTQQEDSAVYLCASSLSGGRETQYFGPGTRLLVL.

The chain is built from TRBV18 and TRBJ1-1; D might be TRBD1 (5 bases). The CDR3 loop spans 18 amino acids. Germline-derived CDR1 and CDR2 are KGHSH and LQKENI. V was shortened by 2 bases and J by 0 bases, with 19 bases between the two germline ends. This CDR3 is CASSPSGTFSTVNTEAFF. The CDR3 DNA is TGTGCCAGCTCACCATCAGGGACCTTCTCAACGGTGAACACTGAAGCTTTCTTT.

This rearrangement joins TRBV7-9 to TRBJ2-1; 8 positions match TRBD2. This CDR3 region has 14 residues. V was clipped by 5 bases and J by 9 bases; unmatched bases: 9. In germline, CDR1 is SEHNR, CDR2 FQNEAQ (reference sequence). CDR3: CASSLPGLGIEQFF. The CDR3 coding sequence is TGTGCCAGCAGCCTTCCGGGACTAGGAATTGAGCAGTTCTTC.

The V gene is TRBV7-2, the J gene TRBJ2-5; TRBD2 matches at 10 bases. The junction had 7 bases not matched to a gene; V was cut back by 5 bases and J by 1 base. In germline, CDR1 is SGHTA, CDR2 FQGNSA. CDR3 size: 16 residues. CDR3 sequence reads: CASSLTPSGGQETQYF. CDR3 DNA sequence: TGTGCCAGCAGCCTAACCCCTAGCGGGGGCCAAGAGACCCAGTACTTC.

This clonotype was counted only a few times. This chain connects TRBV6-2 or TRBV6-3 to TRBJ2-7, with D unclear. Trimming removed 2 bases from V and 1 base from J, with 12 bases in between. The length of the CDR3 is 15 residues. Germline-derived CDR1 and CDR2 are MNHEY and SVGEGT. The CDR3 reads CASSYDSSSSYEQYF. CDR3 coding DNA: TGTGCCAGCAGTTACGATAGCTCCTCGTCCTACGAGCAGTACTTC.

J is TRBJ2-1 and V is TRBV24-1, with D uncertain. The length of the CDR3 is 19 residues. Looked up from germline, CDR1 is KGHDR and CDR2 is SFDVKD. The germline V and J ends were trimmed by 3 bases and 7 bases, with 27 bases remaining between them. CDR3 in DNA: TGTGCCACCAGTGATCCCTCCCACGCCGGAAGGCGGCACTCTAATGAGCAGTTCTTC. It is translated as CATSDPSHAGRRHSNEQFF.